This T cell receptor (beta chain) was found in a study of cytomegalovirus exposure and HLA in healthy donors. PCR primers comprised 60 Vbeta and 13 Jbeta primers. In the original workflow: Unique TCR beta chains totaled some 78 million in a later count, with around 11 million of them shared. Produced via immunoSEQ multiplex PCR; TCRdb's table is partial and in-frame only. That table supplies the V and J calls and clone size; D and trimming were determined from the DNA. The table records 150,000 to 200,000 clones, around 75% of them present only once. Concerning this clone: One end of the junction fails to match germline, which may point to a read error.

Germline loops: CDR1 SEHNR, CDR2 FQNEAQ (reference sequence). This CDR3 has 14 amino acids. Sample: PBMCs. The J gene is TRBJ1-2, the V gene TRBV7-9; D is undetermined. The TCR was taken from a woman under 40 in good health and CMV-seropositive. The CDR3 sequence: CSSSLASTNYGYTF. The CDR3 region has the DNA TGTTCCAGCAGCTTAGCATCTACTAACTATGGCTACACCTTC. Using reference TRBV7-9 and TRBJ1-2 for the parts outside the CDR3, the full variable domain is DTGVSQNPRHKITKRGQNVTFRCDPISEHNRLYWYRQTLGQGPEFLTYFQNEAQLEKSRLLSDRFSAERPKGSFSTLEIQRTEQGDSAMYLCSSSLASTNYGYTFGSGTRLTVV.